The 5 T cell receptor beta chains listed next were all sequenced from one sample in a study of glioma-infiltrating T cells. Amplification of TCR alpha and beta CDR3 regions from RNA used iRepertoire nested multiplex PCR. TCRdb fed the multiplex PCR reads into MiXCR, producing one record per CDR3 protein. Among about 200,000 distinct CDR3 sequences listed, around 32% were seen once. Material for sequencing was glioma tissue, nonneoplastic brain tissue, or PBMCs (not recorded which). The receptors derive from a human donor with low-grade glioma or glioblastoma, undergoing nonglioma brain surgery, or in good health (not recorded which).

This clonotype was counted at least ten times. The V gene is TRBV6-2 or TRBV6-3, the J gene TRBJ2-2, with 10 bases matching TRBD1. The CDR3 has 15 residues. Unmatched junction bases numbered 8, after V lost 6 bases and J lost 7 bases. Germline V gene sequence: CDR1 MNHEY, CDR2 SVGEGT. CDR3 bases: TGTGCCAGCAGGGGGACAGGGGTCCTGGGCGGGGAGCTGTTTTTT. Protein: CASRGTGVLGGELFF.

The table lists this clonotype with many counts. The chain carries TRBV18 and TRBJ2-7, with TRBD1 matching over 8 bases. V shed 2 bases and J 6 bases; nucleotides not matched to a gene: 9. This CDR3 is built from 15 residues. The germline V gene encodes CDR1 KGHSH and CDR2 LQKENI. The chain's CDR3 is CASSPSRTGWGEQYF. CDR3 DNA sequence: TGTGCCAGCTCACCATCACGGACAGGGTGGGGCGAGCAGTACTTC.

In this sample, this clonotype turned up many times. The genes are TRBV15 and TRBJ2-7, with 7 positions matching TRBD1. Trimming cost V 4 bases and J 0 bases; bases outside gene matches: 9. This CDR3 contains 16 residues. CDR1 is LNHNV, CDR2 YYDKDF, per germline (reference sequence). This CDR3 reads CATSIPSRGNSYEQYF. In DNA form, the CDR3 reads TGTGCCACCAGCATCCCCAGCAGGGGGAACTCCTACGAGCAGTACTTC.

This clonotype was seen more than once but under ten times. The V call is TRBV19, the J call TRBJ2-7; D may be TRBD2 (6 bases). The CDR3 is 13 residues long. CDR1 is LNHDA and CDR2 is SQIVND in the germline V gene (reference sequence). V lost 3 bases to trimming and J lost 6 bases, with 12 bases between them. CDR3 DNA: TGTGCCAGTAGTATTCTGCTAGCGAGCGAGCAGTACTTC. This codes for CASSILLASEQYF.

This clonotype came up many times. The rearrangement links TRBV12-3 or TRBV12-4 to TRBJ1-6; D uncertain. V lost 1 base to trimming and J lost 7 bases, with 17 bases between them. CDR3 length: 17 residues. The chain's CDR3 is CASSLVYSILDNSPLHF. CDR3 in DNA: TGTGCCAGCAGTTTAGTTTACAGCATTCTCGACAATTCACCCCTCCACTTT.